The clone carrying this T cell receptor (beta chain) showed up just a few times. As yet, its antigen is unknown. The CDR3 is 13 amino acids. Germline V gene sequence: CDR1 SQVTM, CDR2 ANQGSEA. Between the trimmed V and J ends, which lost 1 base and 8 bases, there was a span of 14 bases. Assay: immunoSEQ multiplex PCR; the TCRdb copy retains only in-frame clones and omits some. The table records about 23,000 clones, around 82% of them present only once. This sample was taken from a study of neoadjuvant nivolumab and ipilimumab in lung cancer. Findings and caveats of the study: Compared with tumor-adjacent uninvolved lung, resected tumors showed greater richness and clonality. TCR sequencing covered a small number of samples. Blood richness before therapy tracked richness in tumors resected after neoadjuvant therapy. Only two of four nivolumab-treated tumors gained richness and clonality by surgery.

The sequence was obtained from an adult with non-small cell lung cancer. This sequence joins TRBV29-1 and TRBJ1-2, with D perhaps TRBD1 (6 bases). Source: peripheral blood, taken before neoadjuvant nivolumab, alone or with ipilimumab. The CDR3 coding sequence is TGCAGCGTTGAAGGGGCCAGGGGAGGAGGCTACACCTTC. Translation: CSVEGARGGGYTF.